This entry is about one T cell receptor beta chain. Its matching antigen is unknown. This entry is derived from a study of graft-versus-host responses after intestinal transplantation. In the study overall: For around 3 years after anti-thymocyte globulin induction, all recipients took tacrolimus and steroids.

This CDR3 spans 16 amino acids. Germline V gene sequence: CDR1 MNHEY, CDR2 SVGAGI. V gave up 2 bases and J gave up 5 bases; unmatched junction bases: 8. Here immunoSEQ multiplex PCR was the method, and the copy in TCRdb shows in-frame clones only, minus some. Altogether 93,000 or so clones are present, over 85% being singletons, with the ten largest covering 0.9% to 1.5%. Overall study findings and caveats: Those patients showing graft-donor T cell macrochimerism displayed high graft-versus-host to host-versus-graft clonal ratios in allografts.

The receptor comes from a human donor who received an intestinal transplant. This chain links TRBV6-5 with TRBJ2-2, with 7 bases aligning to TRBD1. The starting material was unstimulated CD8+ T cells sorted from spleen or lymph node cells, obtained before intestinal transplant. The CDR3 nucleotides read TGTGCCAGCAGTTACCCCGAGGGGGCAGGGACCGGGGAGCTGTTTTTT. It is translated as CASSYPEGAGTGELFF.